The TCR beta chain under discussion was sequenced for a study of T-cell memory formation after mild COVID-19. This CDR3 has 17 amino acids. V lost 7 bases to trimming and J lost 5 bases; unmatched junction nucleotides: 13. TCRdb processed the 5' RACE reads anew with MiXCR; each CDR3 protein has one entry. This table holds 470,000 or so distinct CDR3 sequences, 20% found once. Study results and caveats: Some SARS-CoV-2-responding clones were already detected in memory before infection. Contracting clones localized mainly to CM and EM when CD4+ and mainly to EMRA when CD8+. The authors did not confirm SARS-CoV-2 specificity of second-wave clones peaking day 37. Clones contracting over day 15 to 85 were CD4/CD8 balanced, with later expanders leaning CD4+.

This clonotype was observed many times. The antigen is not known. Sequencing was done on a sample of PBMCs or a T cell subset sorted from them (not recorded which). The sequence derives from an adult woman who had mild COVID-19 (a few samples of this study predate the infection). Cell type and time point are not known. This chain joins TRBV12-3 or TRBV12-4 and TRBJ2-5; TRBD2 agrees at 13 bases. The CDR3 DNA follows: TGTGCCAGCACCCAGGGGAGGACTAGCGGGGGTACGGAGACCCAGTACTTC. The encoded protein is CASTQGRTSGGTETQYF.